The next 17 T cell receptor beta chains were all read from a single sample in a study of blood T cell repertoires in COVID-19. Sequenced by immunoSEQ multiplex PCR; TCRdb stores in-frame clones only, minus some. The table includes 170,000 or so clones, roughly 86% detected once. The sequenced sample was peripheral blood. These receptors were taken from a middle-aged man with active or convalescent COVID-19.

This chain uses TRBV27 with TRBJ2-2; D may be TRBD2 (5 bases). The CDR3 has 14 residues. Germline CDR1 MNHEY, CDR2 SMNVEV (reference sequence). Trimming removed 2 bases at V and 3 bases at J, with 7 bases between. The CDR3 nucleotides are TGTGCCAGCAGTTTACGGGGATACACCGGGGAGCTGTTTTTT. Translated: CASSLRGYTGELFF.

This sequence joins TRBV6-1 and TRBJ1-1; TRBD1 matches at 8 bases. Trimming took 2 bases from V and 1 from J; bases not matched to a gene: 3. The CDR3 loop spans 15 amino acids. In germline, CDR1 is MNHNS, CDR2 SASEGT. CDR3: CASSERDRRNTEAFF. The CDR3 DNA is TGTGCCAGCAGTGAAAGGGACAGGAGGAACACTGAAGCTTTCTTT.

The chain uses TRBV11-3 and TRBJ2-5, with 8 positions matching TRBD2. Losses at the gene ends were 1 base for V and 5 bases for J; bases not matched to a gene: 12. The CDR3 spans 17 residues. Germline values: CDR1 SGHNT, CDR2 YENEEA. The CDR3 sequence: CASSLVSFSGEDETQYF. The DNA of the CDR3 is TGTGCCAGCAGCTTAGTTTCGTTTAGCGGGGAAGATGAGACCCAGTACTTC.

This CDR3 is CAWKPLRQNTGELFF. CDR3 nucleotide sequence: TGTGCCTGGAAGCCGTTGAGACAGAACACCGGGGAGCTGTTTTTT. The V call is TRBV30, the J call TRBJ2-2; D is unclear. CDR1 and CDR2 (germline): GTSNPN, SVGIG (reference sequence). This CDR3 contains 15 residues. V lost 4 bases and J lost 1, with 13 bases in between.

In DNA, the CDR3 is TGTGCCAGCAGGGGCCCAGGCACCGATAATGAAAAACTGTTTTTT. This encodes CASRGPGTDNEKLFF. The gene calls are TRBV6-6 and TRBJ1-4; no firm D call. The germline V and J ends were trimmed by 6 bases and 4 bases, with 15 bases remaining between them. CDR3 size: 15 residues. Germline loops: CDR1 MNHNY, CDR2 SVGAGI (reference sequence).

The rearrangement uses TRBV5-6 and TRBJ1-1, with 9 nucleotides matching TRBD1. Germline assignment: CDR1 SGHDT and CDR2 YYEEEE. This CDR3 contains 13 residues. J was trimmed by 3 bases and V by 6 bases; bases with no gene match: 3. The CDR3: CASNRGQYTEAFF. CDR3 coding DNA: TGTGCCAGCAACAGGGGGCAGTACACTGAAGCTTTCTTT.

This sequence joins TRBV6-2 or TRBV6-3 and TRBJ2-4; 7 bases agree with TRBD1. V shed 5 bases, J shed 3 bases, and the junction held 16 bases outside the gene matches. CDR1 is MNHEY and CDR2 is SVGEGT in the germline V gene. The CDR3 is 18 amino acids. The CDR3 loop reads CASSPQGVTAWGKNIQYF. Here the CDR3 DNA reads TGTGCCAGCAGTCCGCAGGGGGTGACTGCCTGGGGCAAAAACATTCAGTACTTC.

The V and J genes are TRBV5-4 and TRBJ2-7; weak D call: TRBD2 (6 bases). V was clipped by 4 bases and J by 0 bases, with 11 bases between them. CDR3 length: 14 amino acids. Germline loops: CDR1 SGHNT, CDR2 YYREEE (reference sequence). The CDR3 nucleotides read TGTGCCAGCAGCCCCGGGACTCTCTCCTACGAGCAGTACTTC. As protein: CASSPGTLSYEQYF.

This clone was recorded once. V usage is TRBV5-1 and J usage is TRBJ2-2, with TRBD2 matching over 11 bases. The CDR3 loop spans 14 amino acids. Germline V lookup: CDR1 SGHRS, CDR2 YFSETQ. J gave up 6 bases and V 7 bases, and 5 bases lay outside the gene matches. The CDR3 nucleotides are TGCGCCAGCTCGGTACTAGCGGGGGCCGGGGAGCTGTTTTTT. As protein: CASSVLAGAGELFF.

This rearrangement joins TRBV29-1 to TRBJ2-7; the D gene is possibly TRBD2 (5 bases). The CDR3 runs 10 residues. The V end was cut by 5 bases, the J end by 6 bases, with 8 bases between. The V gene's germline CDR1 is SQVTM and CDR2 ANQGSEA. The CDR3 sequence: CSVLEGEQYF. CDR3 DNA: TGCAGCGTTTTAGAGGGCGAGCAGTACTTC.

The rearrangement links TRBV4-2 to TRBJ1-4; 9 nucleotides match TRBD1. Germline CDR1 reads LGHNA; CDR2 reads YNFKEQ. V shed 3 bases and J 1 base; nucleotides not matched to a gene: 9. The CDR3 is 18 residues long. Here the CDR3 DNA reads TGTGCCAGCAGCCACAATTACAGGGGGCAAAGAACTAATGAAAAACTGTTTTTT. It codes for CASSHNYRGQRTNEKLFF.

This clone was detected a few times. As DNA, the CDR3 is TGTGCCAGCAATCAAGGGGGCCGATCTTACGAGCAGTACTTC. Its protein is CASNQGGRSYEQYF. The J gene is TRBJ2-7, the V gene TRBV9, with 7 bases matching TRBD1. Trimming cost V 6 bases and J 4 bases; bases outside gene matches: 10. CDR1 and CDR2 from the germline V gene are SGDLS and YYNGEE. CDR3 length equals 14 residues. Using reference TRBV9 and TRBJ2-7 for the parts outside the CDR3, the full variable domain is DSGVTQTPKHLITATGQRVTLRCSPRSGDLSVYWYQQSLDQGLQFLIQYYNGEERAKGNILERFSAQQFPDLHSELNLSSLELGDSALYFCASNQGGRSYEQYFGPGTRLTVT.

The chain joins TRBV2 to TRBJ1-2; TRBD1 aligns across 8 bases. V lost 5 bases, J lost 0 bases, and 2 bases stayed unmatched. Germline lookup yields CDR1 SNHLY and CDR2 FYNNEI. CDR3 length equals 14 residues. The DNA for the CDR3 is TGTGCCAGCAGTTGGGACAGGTCTAACTATGGCTACACCTTC. Its protein product is CASSWDRSNYGYTF. Filled out from reference TRBV2 and TRBJ1-2, the complete variable domain reads EPEVTQTPSHQVTQMGQEVILRCVPISNHLYFYWYRQILGQKVEFLVSFYNNEISEKSEIFDDQFSVERPDGSNFTLKIRSTKLEDSAMYFCASSWDRSNYGYTFGSGTRLTVV.

The chain has TRBV19 and TRBJ2-2; possibly TRBD1 for D (6 bases). Trimming removed 5 bases from V and 4 bases from J, with 8 bases in between. The CDR3 is 13 residues long. Germline V gene lookup returns CDR1 LNHDA and CDR2 SQIVND (reference sequence). The CDR3 region is CASSQQGTGELFF. In DNA form, the CDR3 reads TGTGCCAGTAGTCAACAGGGCACCGGGGAGCTGTTTTTT.

This sequence joins TRBV24-1 and TRBJ1-5, with D tentatively TRBD1 (5 bases). This CDR3 has 16 residues. The germline V gene encodes CDR1 KGHDR and CDR2 SFDVKD. V was clipped by 4 bases and J by 0 bases, with 12 bases between them. In nucleotides, the CDR3 is TGTGCCACCAGTGACCCGGGGGAAGATAGCAATCAGCCCCAGCATTTT. Translation gives CATSDPGEDSNQPQHF.

The sample holds a few counts of this clone. J is TRBJ1-2 and V is TRBV12-3 or TRBV12-4; a weak D match, TRBD1 (6 bases). V dropped 6 bases and J dropped 7 bases, with 12 bases sitting between them. The CDR3 has 12 amino acids. CDR3 bases: TGTGCCAGCAGACTAAACAGGGTTGGCTACACCTTC. Translating gives CASRLNRVGYTF.

The V call is TRBV27, the J call TRBJ1-2; 8 bases match TRBD1. The CDR3 contains 16 residues. Germline V lookup: CDR1 MNHEY, CDR2 SMNVEV (reference sequence). Germline trimming cut 1 base from V and 6 bases from J; bases unmatched to any gene: 10. For the CDR3, the DNA is TGTGCCAGCAGTTTATACCCGACAGGGGAAGAGGATGGCTACACCTTC. Protein product: CASSLYPTGEEDGYTF.